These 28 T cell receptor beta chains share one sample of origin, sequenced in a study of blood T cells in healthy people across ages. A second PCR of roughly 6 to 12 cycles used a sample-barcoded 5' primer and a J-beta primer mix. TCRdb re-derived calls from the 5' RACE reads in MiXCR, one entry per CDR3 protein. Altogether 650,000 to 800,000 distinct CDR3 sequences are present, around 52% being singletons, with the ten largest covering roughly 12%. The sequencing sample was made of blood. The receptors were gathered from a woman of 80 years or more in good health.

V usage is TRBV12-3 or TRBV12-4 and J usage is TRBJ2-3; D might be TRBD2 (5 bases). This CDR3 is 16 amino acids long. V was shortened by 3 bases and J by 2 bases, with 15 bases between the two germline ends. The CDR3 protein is CASSLLAGLNTDTQYF. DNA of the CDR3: TGTGCCAGCAGTTTGCTGGCGGGCCTAAACACAGATACGCAGTATTTT.

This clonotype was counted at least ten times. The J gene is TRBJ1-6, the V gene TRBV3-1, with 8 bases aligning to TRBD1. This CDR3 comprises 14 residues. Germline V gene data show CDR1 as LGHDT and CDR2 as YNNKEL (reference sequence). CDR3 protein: CASHFQGAQSPLHF. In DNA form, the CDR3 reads TGTGCTAGCCACTTCCAGGGGGCCCAATCACCCCTCCACTTT.

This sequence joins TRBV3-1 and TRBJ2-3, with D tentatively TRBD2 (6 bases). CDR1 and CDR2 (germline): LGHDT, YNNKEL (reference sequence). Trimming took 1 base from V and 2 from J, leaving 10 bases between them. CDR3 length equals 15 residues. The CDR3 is CASSQGGGYTDTQYF. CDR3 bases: TGTGCCAGCAGCCAAGGTGGGGGGTACACAGATACGCAGTATTTT.

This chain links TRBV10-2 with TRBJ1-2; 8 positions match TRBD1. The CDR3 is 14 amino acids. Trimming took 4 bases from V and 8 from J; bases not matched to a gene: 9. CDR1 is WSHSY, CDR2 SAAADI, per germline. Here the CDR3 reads CASSVDRAKGGYTF. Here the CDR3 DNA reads TGCGCCAGCAGTGTGGACAGGGCAAAGGGCGGCTACACCTTC.

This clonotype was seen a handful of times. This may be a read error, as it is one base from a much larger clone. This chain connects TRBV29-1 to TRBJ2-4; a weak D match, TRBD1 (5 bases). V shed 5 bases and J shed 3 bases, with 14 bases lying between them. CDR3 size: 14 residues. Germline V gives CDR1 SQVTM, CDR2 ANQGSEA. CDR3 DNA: TGCAGCGTTTGGACACAAACGTTCAAAAACATTCAGTACTTC. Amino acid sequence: CSVWTQTFKNIQYF. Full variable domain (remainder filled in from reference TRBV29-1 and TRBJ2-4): SAVISQKPSRDICQRGTSLTIQCQVDSQVTMMFWYRQQPGQSLTLIATANQGSEATYESGFVIDKFPISRPNLTFSTLTVSNMSPEDSSIYLCSVWTQTFKNIQYFGAGTRLSVL.

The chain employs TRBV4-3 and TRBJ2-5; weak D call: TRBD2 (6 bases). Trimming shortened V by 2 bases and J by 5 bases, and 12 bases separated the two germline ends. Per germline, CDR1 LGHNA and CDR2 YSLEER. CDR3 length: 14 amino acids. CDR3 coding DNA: TGCGCCAGCAGCCAAAATTGGAGGGGTGAGACCCAGTACTTC. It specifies CASSQNWRGETQYF.

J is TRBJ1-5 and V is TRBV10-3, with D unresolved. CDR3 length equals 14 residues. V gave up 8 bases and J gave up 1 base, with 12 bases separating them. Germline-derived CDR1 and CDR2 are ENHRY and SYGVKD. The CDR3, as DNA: TGTGCCATCGGAAACTCGGTGAGCAATCAGCCCCAGCATTTT. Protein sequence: CAIGNSVSNQPQHF.

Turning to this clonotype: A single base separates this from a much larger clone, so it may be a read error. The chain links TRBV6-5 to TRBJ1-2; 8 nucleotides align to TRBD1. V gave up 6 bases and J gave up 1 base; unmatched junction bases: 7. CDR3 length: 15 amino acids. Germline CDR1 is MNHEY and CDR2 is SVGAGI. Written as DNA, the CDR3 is TGTGCCAGCAGCGGATTGACAGGGGTTAACTATGGCTACACCTTC. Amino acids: CASSGLTGVNYGYTF.

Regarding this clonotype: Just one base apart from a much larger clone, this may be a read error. The CDR3 loop reads CASSKRSDPSTDTQYF. The CDR3 nucleotides are TGTGCCAGCAGTAAAAGGAGTGACCCTAGCACAGATACGCAGTATTTT. The genes are TRBV6-2 or TRBV6-3 and TRBJ2-3; D unclear. Germline CDR1 reads MNHEY; CDR2 reads SVGEGT. CDR3 length: 16 residues. Trimming removed 5 bases from V and 0 bases from J, with 15 bases in between.

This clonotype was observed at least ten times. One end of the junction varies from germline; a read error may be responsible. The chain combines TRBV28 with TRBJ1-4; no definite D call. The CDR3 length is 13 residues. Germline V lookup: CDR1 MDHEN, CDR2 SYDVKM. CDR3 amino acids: CATSGVTNEKLFF. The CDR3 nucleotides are TGTGCCACCAGTGGGGTAACTAATGAAAAACTGTTTTTT.

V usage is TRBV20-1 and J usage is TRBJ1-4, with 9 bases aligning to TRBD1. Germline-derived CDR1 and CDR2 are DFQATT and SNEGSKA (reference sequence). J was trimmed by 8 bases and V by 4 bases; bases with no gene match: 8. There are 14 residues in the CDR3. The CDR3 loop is CSAILGTGLEKLFF. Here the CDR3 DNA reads TGCAGTGCTATCCTAGGGACAGGGTTGGAAAAACTGTTTTTT.

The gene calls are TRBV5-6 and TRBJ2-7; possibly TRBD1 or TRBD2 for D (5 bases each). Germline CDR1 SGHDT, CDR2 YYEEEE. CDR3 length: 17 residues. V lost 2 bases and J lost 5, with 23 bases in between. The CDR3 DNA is TGTGCCAGCAGCTTAACCACCACGAACAGGTGGGACCACGAGCAGTACTTC. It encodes CASSLTTTNRWDHEQYF.

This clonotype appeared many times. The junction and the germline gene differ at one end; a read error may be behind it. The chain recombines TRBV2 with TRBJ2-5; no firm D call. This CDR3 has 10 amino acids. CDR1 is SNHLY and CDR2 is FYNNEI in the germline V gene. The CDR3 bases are TGTGCCAGCAGGGAAGAGACCCAGTACTTC. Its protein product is CASREETQYF.

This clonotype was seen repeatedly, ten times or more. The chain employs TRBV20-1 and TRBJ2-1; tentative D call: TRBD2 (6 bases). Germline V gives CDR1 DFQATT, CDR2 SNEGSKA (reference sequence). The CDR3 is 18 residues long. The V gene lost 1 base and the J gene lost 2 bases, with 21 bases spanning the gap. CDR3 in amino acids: CSARVKNVGRGPYNEQFF. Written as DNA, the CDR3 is TGCAGTGCTAGAGTGAAAAATGTTGGGCGGGGCCCCTACAATGAGCAGTTCTTC.

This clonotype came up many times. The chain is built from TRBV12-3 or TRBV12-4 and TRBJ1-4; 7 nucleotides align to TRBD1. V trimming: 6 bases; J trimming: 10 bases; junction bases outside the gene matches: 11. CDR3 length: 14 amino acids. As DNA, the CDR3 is TGTGCCAGCAGGGGGGGCCGACAGGGTCGAAAACTGTTTTTT. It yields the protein CASRGGRQGRKLFF.

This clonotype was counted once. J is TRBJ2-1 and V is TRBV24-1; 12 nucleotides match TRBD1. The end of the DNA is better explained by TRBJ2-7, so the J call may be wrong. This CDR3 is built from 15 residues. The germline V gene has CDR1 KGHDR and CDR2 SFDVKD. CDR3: CATSDSGTGGREQYF. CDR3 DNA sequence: TGTGCCACCAGTGATTCCGGGACAGGGGGCCGTGAGCAGTACTTC.

CDR3 loop: CASSYRVSSETQYF. The DNA for the CDR3 is TGTGCCAGCAGCTACAGGGTGTCCTCAGAGACCCAGTACTTC. The chain is built from TRBV7-2 and TRBJ2-5; tentative D call: TRBD1 (6 bases). This CDR3 region has 14 residues. V was pared by 4 bases and J by 4 bases, with 13 bases between. Germline CDR1 and CDR2: SGHTA and FQGNSA.

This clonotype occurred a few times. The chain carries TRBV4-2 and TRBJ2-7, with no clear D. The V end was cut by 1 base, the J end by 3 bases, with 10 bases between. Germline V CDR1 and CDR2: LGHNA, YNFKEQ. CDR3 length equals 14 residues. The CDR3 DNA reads TGTGCCAGCAGCCAAGGCGACTTGGGCTACGAGCAGTACTTC. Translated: CASSQGDLGYEQYF.

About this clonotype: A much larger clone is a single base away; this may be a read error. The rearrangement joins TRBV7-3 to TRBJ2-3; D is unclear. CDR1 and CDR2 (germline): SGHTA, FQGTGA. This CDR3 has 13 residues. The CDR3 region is CTSSPRATDTQYF. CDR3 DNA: TGTACCAGCAGCCCACGGGCCACAGATACGCAGTATTTT. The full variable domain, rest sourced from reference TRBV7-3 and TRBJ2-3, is GAGVSQTPSNKVTEKGKYVELRCDPISGHTALYWYRQSLGQGPEFLIYFQGTGAADDSGLPNDRFFAVRPEGSVSTLKIQRTERGDSAVYLCTSSPRATDTQYFGPGTRLTVL.

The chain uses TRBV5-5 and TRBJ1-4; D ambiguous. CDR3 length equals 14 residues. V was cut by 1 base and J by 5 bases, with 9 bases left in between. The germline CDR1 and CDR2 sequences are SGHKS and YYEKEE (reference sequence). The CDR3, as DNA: TGTGCCAGCAGCTTGATTCCGCTAAATGAAAAACTGTTTTTT. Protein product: CASSLIPLNEKLFF.

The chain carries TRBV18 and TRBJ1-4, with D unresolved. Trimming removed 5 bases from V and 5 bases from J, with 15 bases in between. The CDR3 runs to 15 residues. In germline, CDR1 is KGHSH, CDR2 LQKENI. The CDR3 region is CASSAQNSANEKLFF. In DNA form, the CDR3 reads TGTGCCAGCTCAGCACAGAACTCGGCAAATGAAAAACTGTTTTTT. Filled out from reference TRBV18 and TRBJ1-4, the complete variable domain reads NAGVMQNPRHLVRRRGQEARLRCSPMKGHSHVYWYRQLPEEGLKFMVYLQKENIIDESGMPKERFSAEFPKEGPSILRIQQVVRGDSAAYFCASSAQNSANEKLFFGSGTQLSVL.

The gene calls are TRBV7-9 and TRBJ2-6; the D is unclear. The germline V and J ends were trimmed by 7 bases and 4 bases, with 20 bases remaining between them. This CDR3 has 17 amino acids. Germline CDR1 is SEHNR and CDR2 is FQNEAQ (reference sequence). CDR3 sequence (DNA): TGTGCCAGCACTAACCAGGCGAATATGGGGGGGGCCAACGTCCTGACTTTC. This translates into CASTNQANMGGANVLTF.

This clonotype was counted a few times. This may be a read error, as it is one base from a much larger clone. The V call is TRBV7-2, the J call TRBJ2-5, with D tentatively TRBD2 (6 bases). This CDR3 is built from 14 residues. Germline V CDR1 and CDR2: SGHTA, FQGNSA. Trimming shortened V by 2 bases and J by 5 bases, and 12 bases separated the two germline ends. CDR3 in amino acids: CASSLRGKQETQYF. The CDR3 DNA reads TGTGCCAGCAGCTTACGGGGGAAACAGGAGACCCAGTACTTC.

The DNA for the CDR3 is TGCAGTGCTAGACTTGACGGACTAAACTATGGCTACACCTTC. Residues: CSARLDGLNYGYTF. The chain uses TRBV20-1 and TRBJ1-2; unclear D gene. The CDR3 has 14 residues. The V gene lost 2 bases and the J gene lost 2 bases, with 12 bases spanning the gap. The germline V gene encodes CDR1 DFQATT and CDR2 SNEGSKA (reference sequence).

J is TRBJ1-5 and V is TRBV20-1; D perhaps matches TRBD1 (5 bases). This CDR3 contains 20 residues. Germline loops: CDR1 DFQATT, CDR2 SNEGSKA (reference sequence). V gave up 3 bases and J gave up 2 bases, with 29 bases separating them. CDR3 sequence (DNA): TGCAGTGCTAGGAAGCTCTACCGGGACTCCGGATTTTGGGGCAATCAGCCCCAGCATTTT. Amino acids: CSARKLYRDSGFWGNQPQHF.

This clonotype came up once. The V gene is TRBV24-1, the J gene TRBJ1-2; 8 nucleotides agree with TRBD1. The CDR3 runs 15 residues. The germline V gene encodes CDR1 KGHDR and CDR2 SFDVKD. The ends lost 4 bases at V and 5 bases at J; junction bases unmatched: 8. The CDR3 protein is CATSDGQGGEYGYTF. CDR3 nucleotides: TGTGCCACCAGTGACGGACAGGGAGGAGAGTATGGCTACACCTTC.

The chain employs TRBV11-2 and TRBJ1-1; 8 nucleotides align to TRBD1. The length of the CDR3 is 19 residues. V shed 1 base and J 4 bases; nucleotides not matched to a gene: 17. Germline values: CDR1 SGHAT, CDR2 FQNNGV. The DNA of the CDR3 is TGTGCCAGCAGCTTAGGCGGCTGGGCAGGGGGCGTCAGGAGCACTGAAGCTTTCTTT. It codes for CASSLGGWAGGVRSTEAFF. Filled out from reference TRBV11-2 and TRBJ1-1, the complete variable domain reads EAGVAQSPRYKIIEKRQSVAFWCNPISGHATLYWYQQILGQGPKLLIQFQNNGVVDDSQLPKDRFSAERLKGVDSTLKIQPAKLEDSAVYLCASSLGGWAGGVRSTEAFFGQGTRLTVV.

The CDR3 nucleotides are TGCAGCGTTGAGGACAGGGCTAGGAGAAACACCATATATTTT. This codes for CSVEDRARRNTIYF. V and J are TRBV29-1 and TRBJ1-3, with 8 bases aligning to TRBD1. CDR3 length: 14 amino acids. The germline CDR1 and CDR2 sequences are SQVTM and ANQGSEA. The V and J ends lost 3 bases and 5 bases, in that order; junction bases with no gene match: 6.